Below are 31 T cell receptor beta chains sequenced from a single sample in a study of human T cells and chemical hapten exposure. TCRdb re-derived calls from the RACE reads in MiXCR, one entry per CDR3 protein. This sample has under 130,000 distinct CDR3 sequences, with 34% found just once. Time point denoted: patch test 3, about 24 weeks after DPC sensitization. This sample's treatment: therapeutic diphenylcyclopropenone sensitization with weekly scalp DPC. Sample: whole blood, taken in connection with sensitization to the hapten diphenylcyclopropenone (DPC). The source of these receptors is a man in his forties with alopecia areata. Some clones in this sample may be carry-over from other donors' samples.

The chain has TRBV6-1 and TRBJ2-3, with TRBD2 as a possible D gene (5 bases). The CDR3 covers 17 residues. The V gene lost 0 bases and the J gene lost 0 bases, with 13 bases spanning the gap. Germline V gene sequence: CDR1 MNHNS, CDR2 SASEGT. The chain's CDR3 is CASSEASTTISTDTQYF. For the CDR3, the DNA is TGTGCCAGCAGTGAAGCGTCGACTACTATAAGCACAGATACGCAGTATTTT.

V is TRBV10-3 and J is TRBJ1-5; D not resolved. Trimming pared 2 bases from V and 6 bases from J, leaving 8 bases between. The CDR3 extends over 13 amino acids. Germline CDR1 and CDR2: ENHRY and SYGVKD. The CDR3 DNA is TGTGCCATCAGTGAGCGCGGGGTTCAGCCCCAGCATTTT. It yields the protein CAISERGVQPQHF.

The V gene is TRBV6-1, the J gene TRBJ2-7; possibly TRBD1 for D (5 bases). Germline lookup yields CDR1 MNHNS and CDR2 SASEGT. Trimming shortened V by 3 bases and J by 5 bases, and 8 bases separated the two germline ends. CDR3 size: 12 residues. CDR3 protein: CASSDRAHEQYF. The DNA of the CDR3 is TGTGCCAGCAGTGACAGGGCCCACGAGCAGTACTTC.

This clonotype was recorded only once. V and J are TRBV20-1 and TRBJ2-5; 7 nucleotides align to TRBD1. CDR3 length: 15 amino acids. Germline assignment: CDR1 DFQATT and CDR2 SNEGSKA (reference sequence). V gave up 3 bases and J gave up 2 bases; unmatched junction bases: 9. In nucleotides, the CDR3 is TGCAGTGCTAGTCTCCCCCGGACAGGTCAAGAGACCCAGTACTTC. Translating gives CSASLPRTGQETQYF.

This clonotype turned up a few times. The V call is TRBV20-1, the J call TRBJ1-4; 8 nucleotides agree with TRBD1. J gave up 3 bases and V 0 bases, and 3 bases lay outside the gene matches. The CDR3 is made up of 15 amino acids. Per germline, CDR1 DFQATT and CDR2 SNEGSKA (reference sequence). The CDR3: CSARDPGQANEKLFF. DNA of the CDR3: TGCAGTGCTAGAGATCCGGGACAGGCTAATGAAAAACTGTTTTTT.

This clonotype showed up just a few times. V usage is TRBV7-8 and J usage is TRBJ2-3, with unresolved D. Germline CDR1 reads SGHVS; CDR2 reads FQNEAQ. This CDR3 comprises 12 residues. Trimming took off 3 bases at V and 3 bases at J, with 4 bases between the two ends. The CDR3 sequence is CASSFSTDTQYF. CDR3 sequence (DNA): TGTGCCAGCAGCTTTAGTACAGATACGCAGTATTTT.

The chain is built from TRBV3-1 and TRBJ2-7; 16 bases match TRBD2. This CDR3 spans 16 amino acids. V lost 3 bases, J lost 2 bases, and 1 base stayed unmatched. CDR1 and CDR2 from the germline V gene are LGHDT and YNNKEL (reference sequence). The CDR3 reads CASSQGLAGGPYEQYV. DNA of the CDR3: TGTGCCAGCAGCCAGGGACTAGCGGGAGGGCCCTACGAGCAGTACGTC.

There are a few counts of this clonotype. The chain carries TRBV11-2 and TRBJ2-1, with 10 positions matching TRBD1. Germline V gene data show CDR1 as SGHAT and CDR2 as FQNNGV. V was clipped by 3 bases and J by 2 bases; unmatched bases: 1. The CDR3 extends over 15 amino acids. Here the CDR3 DNA reads TGTGCCAGCAGCTTGGGACAGGGGACCTACAATGAGCAGTTCTTC. This gives the protein CASSLGQGTYNEQFF.

The V call is TRBV20-1, the J call TRBJ2-1; no clear D. Germline lookup yields CDR1 DFQATT and CDR2 SNEGSKA (reference sequence). CDR3 size: 17 residues. Deletions cut 5 bases from V and 0 bases from J, with 20 bases between. CDR3 in amino acids: CSARYLTHTASYNEQFF. The CDR3 nucleotides read TGCAGTGCTCGCTACCTGACTCACACCGCCTCCTACAATGAGCAGTTCTTC.

J is TRBJ2-3 and V is TRBV3-1, with 9 bases identical to TRBD2. The CDR3 is 16 residues long. J gave up 6 bases and V 0 bases, and 7 bases lay outside the gene matches. Germline V gene sequence: CDR1 LGHDT, CDR2 YNNKEL (reference sequence). As DNA, the CDR3 is TGTGCCAGCAGCCAAGAGGAGACTAGCGGTTTCGATACGCAGTATTTT. It yields the protein CASSQEETSGFDTQYF.

The chain has TRBV14 and TRBJ1-1; no clear D gene. Trimming left V 5 bases short and J 0 bases short, with 7 bases between. The germline gives CDR1 SGHDN, CDR2 FVKESK. The CDR3 runs to 13 residues. The CDR3 loop reads CASSVSMNTEAFF. The CDR3 DNA follows: TGTGCCAGCAGCGTCTCCATGAACACTGAAGCTTTCTTT.

V usage is TRBV5-5 and J usage is TRBJ1-5; the D gene is possibly TRBD1 (5 bases). Trimming pared 0 bases from V and 11 bases from J, leaving 15 bases between. CDR1 and CDR2 (germline): SGHKS, YYEKEE (reference sequence). The CDR3 totals 14 residues. CDR3 in amino acids: CASSLEGVPVTQHF. In DNA, the CDR3 is TGTGCCAGCAGCTTGGAAGGGGTCCCAGTGACCCAGCATTTT. Drawing the rest from reference TRBV5-5 and TRBJ1-5, the complete variable domain is DAGVTQSPTHLIKTRGQQVTLRCSPISGHKSVSWYQQVLGQGPQFIFQYYEKEERGRGNFPDRFSARQFPNYSSELNVNALLLGDSALYLCASSLEGVPVTQHFGDGTRLSIL.

This clonotype showed up just a few times. The rearrangement joins TRBV12-3 or TRBV12-4 to TRBJ2-3; D might be TRBD2 (5 bases). Deletions cut 3 bases from V and 4 bases from J, with 11 bases between. This CDR3 is 14 amino acids long. The CDR3 coding sequence is TGTGCCAGCAGTTTGGAAGCGGCGGCAGATACGCAGTATTTT. This codes for CASSLEAAADTQYF.

V and J are TRBV6-5 and TRBJ2-7, with unresolved D. This CDR3 has 15 amino acids. In germline, CDR1 is MNHEY, CDR2 SVGAGI. With 6 bases removed from V and 0 bases from J, the gap between germline ends came to 15 bases. The CDR3 region has the DNA TGTGCCAGCAGAACGCCGGACCCCCGCTCCTACGAGCAGTACTTC. Its protein is CASRTPDPRSYEQYF.

The chain combines TRBV6-1 with TRBJ1-1; 11 bases are shared with TRBD1. J gave up 3 bases and V 6 bases, and 0 bases lay outside the gene matches. Germline loops: CDR1 MNHNS, CDR2 SASEGT. This CDR3 is built from 13 residues. In nucleotides, the CDR3 is TGTGCCAGCAGGGGACAGGGGGACACTGAAGCTTTCTTT. Its translation: CASRGQGDTEAFF.

A few counts support this clonotype. The chain employs TRBV5-5 and TRBJ1-1; no clear D gene. The germline V gene encodes CDR1 SGHKS and CDR2 YYEKEE (reference sequence). The CDR3 is made up of 12 amino acids. V shed 8 bases and J shed 1 base, with 9 bases lying between them. This CDR3 reads CARRTPNTEAFF. The CDR3 DNA is TGTGCCAGGAGAACCCCGAACACTGAAGCTTTCTTT.

This chain uses TRBV10-3 with TRBJ1-1; 7 bases fit TRBD1. J was trimmed by 1 base and V by 2 bases; bases with no gene match: 1. This CDR3 is built from 14 residues. Germline loops: CDR1 ENHRY, CDR2 SYGVKD. The CDR3 DNA reads as TGTGCCATCAGTGAGACAGGGGCGAACACTGAAGCTTTCTTT. Protein: CAISETGANTEAFF.

This clonotype has only a few counts. The chain is built from TRBV20-1 and TRBJ2-1, with TRBD1 identical over 7 bases. The CDR3 covers 14 residues. Looked up from germline, CDR1 is DFQATT and CDR2 is SNEGSKA (reference sequence). The trim removed 3 bases at V and 5 bases at J, leaving 7 bases unmatched. The CDR3 is CSASLDRDNNEQFF. The CDR3 DNA is TGCAGTGCTAGTTTAGACAGGGACAACAATGAGCAGTTCTTC.

This clonotype was detected many times. The chain combines TRBV11-3 with TRBJ2-1, with 8 bases matching TRBD2. The CDR3 is 16 amino acids. Trimming at V came to 0 bases and at J to 4 bases, leaving 5 bases not matched to a gene. Germline V gives CDR1 SGHNT, CDR2 YENEEA. CDR3 region: CASSLEAGVAYNEQFF. The DNA for the CDR3 is TGTGCCAGCAGCTTAGAAGCGGGAGTGGCGTACAATGAGCAGTTCTTC.

The rearrangement uses TRBV28 and TRBJ2-7, with D possibly being TRBD2 (5 bases). The germline V gene encodes CDR1 MDHEN and CDR2 SYDVKM. This CDR3 contains 15 residues. V gave up 7 bases and J gave up 0 bases, with 16 bases separating them. The CDR3 loop is CASTRSGISSYEQYF. The CDR3 DNA reads as TGTGCCAGCACCAGGAGCGGTATCAGCTCCTACGAGCAGTACTTC.

In DNA, the CDR3 is TGTGCCAGCAGTTCCATTACCGGTCCCGAGCAGTACTTC. It translates to CASSSITGPEQYF. V and J are TRBV27 and TRBJ2-7, with D unclear. CDR1 and CDR2 (germline): MNHEY, SMNVEV (reference sequence). The CDR3 sequence is 13 residues long. V was pared by 4 bases and J by 6 bases, with 13 bases between.

This clonotype was seen more than once but under ten times. This chain connects TRBV7-2 to TRBJ2-7; D unclear. Trimming took 3 bases from V and 3 from J, leaving 6 bases between them. Germline V gene lookup returns CDR1 SGHTA and CDR2 FQGNSA. The CDR3 runs 12 residues. Here the CDR3 reads CASSFGRYEQYF. CDR3 coding DNA: TGTGCCAGCAGCTTTGGGCGCTACGAGCAGTACTTC.

At least ten counts were recorded for this clonotype. This rearrangement joins TRBV12-3 or TRBV12-4 to TRBJ2-3; 8 bases align to TRBD2. Losses at the gene ends were 2 bases for V and 4 bases for J; bases not matched to a gene: 8. This CDR3 region has 16 residues. CDR3 sequence (DNA): TGTGCCAGCAGTTTAAGGTTAGCGGGACCCTCAGATACGCAGTATTTT. It translates to CASSLRLAGPSDTQYF.

This clonotype showed up just a few times. The gene calls are TRBV7-2 and TRBJ1-5; no clear D. V lost 0 bases, J lost 3 bases, and 6 bases lay in between. CDR3 length: 14 residues. From germline, CDR1 is SGHTA and CDR2 FQGNSA. CDR3 loop: CASSLALLNQPQHF. As DNA, the CDR3 is TGTGCCAGCAGCTTAGCTCTCCTCAATCAGCCCCAGCATTTT.

This clonotype was observed once. The chain carries TRBV9 and TRBJ2-2, with 8 positions matching TRBD2. From germline, CDR1 is SGDLS and CDR2 YYNGEE. V gave up 2 bases and J gave up 7 bases; unmatched junction bases: 7. This CDR3 comprises 15 residues. The CDR3 loop reads CASSVSGALGGELFF. CDR3 nucleotides: TGTGCCAGCAGCGTTAGCGGGGCCCTCGGCGGGGAGCTGTTTTTT.

The V gene is TRBV10-3, the J gene TRBJ2-7; 9 positions match TRBD1. CDR3 size: 13 residues. Germline V gives CDR1 ENHRY, CDR2 SYGVKD. V trimming: 4 bases; J trimming: 4 bases; junction bases outside the gene matches: 2. The CDR3 sequence is CAISADRGYEQYF. In DNA, the CDR3 is TGTGCCATCAGTGCCGACAGGGGGTACGAGCAGTACTTC.

This clonotype was seen more than once but under ten times. The chain carries TRBV5-5 and TRBJ2-2; D uncertain. The germline V gene has CDR1 SGHKS and CDR2 YYEKEE (reference sequence). V was shortened by 2 bases and J by 0 bases, with 5 bases between the two germline ends. The CDR3 spans 14 residues. CDR3 in amino acids: CASSLVANTGELFF. CDR3 nucleotide sequence: TGTGCCAGCAGCTTAGTAGCGAACACCGGGGAGCTGTTTTTT.

The chain uses TRBV20-1 and TRBJ2-1; 8 bases line up with TRBD2. The J segment lost 7 bases and the V segment lost 0 bases, leaving 5 bases of the junction unmatched. Per germline, CDR1 DFQATT and CDR2 SNEGSKA (reference sequence). The CDR3 is 14 residues long. Written as DNA, the CDR3 is TGCAGTGCTAGAGATCCTAGCGGGCCTAATGAGCAGTTCTTC. It codes for CSARDPSGPNEQFF.

This clonotype has a handful of counts. V usage is TRBV9 and J usage is TRBJ2-1, with D uncertain. This CDR3 comprises 11 residues. With 4 bases removed from V and 8 bases from J, the gap between germline ends came to 7 bases. Germline CDR1 is SGDLS and CDR2 is YYNGEE. In DNA, the CDR3 is TGTGCCAGCAGCAGCGCCTATGAGCAGTTCTTC. This translates into CASSSAYEQFF. Full variable domain (outside the CDR3, taken from reference TRBV9 and TRBJ2-1): DSGVTQTPKHLITATGQRVTLRCSPRSGDLSVYWYQQSLDQGLQFLIQYYNGEERAKGNILERFSAQQFPDLHSELNLSSLELGDSALYFCASSSAYEQFFGPGTRLTVL.

The chain uses TRBV29-1 and TRBJ1-2, with D perhaps matching TRBD1 (5 bases). V shed 5 bases and J shed 7 bases, with 14 bases lying between them. CDR1 SQVTM and CDR2 ANQGSEA come from the germline V gene. The CDR3 sequence is 12 residues long. The CDR3 DNA reads as TGCAGCGTTCCCACAGGTCATAGTGGCTACACCTTC. Translating it yields CSVPTGHSGYTF. The variable domain in full, completed from reference TRBV29-1 and TRBJ1-2, reads SAVISQKPSRDICQRGTSLTIQCQVDSQVTMMFWYRQQPGQSLTLIATANQGSEATYESGFVIDKFPISRPNLTFSTLTVSNMSPEDSSIYLCSVPTGHSGYTFGSGTRLTVV.

This sequence joins TRBV10-3 and TRBJ2-2, with D unresolved. V shed 4 bases and J shed 0 bases, with 6 bases lying between them. The germline V gene encodes CDR1 ENHRY and CDR2 SYGVKD. This CDR3 spans 14 amino acids. CDR3 region: CAISVQANTGELFF. DNA for the CDR3: TGTGCCATCAGTGTACAAGCGAACACCGGGGAGCTGTTTTTT.